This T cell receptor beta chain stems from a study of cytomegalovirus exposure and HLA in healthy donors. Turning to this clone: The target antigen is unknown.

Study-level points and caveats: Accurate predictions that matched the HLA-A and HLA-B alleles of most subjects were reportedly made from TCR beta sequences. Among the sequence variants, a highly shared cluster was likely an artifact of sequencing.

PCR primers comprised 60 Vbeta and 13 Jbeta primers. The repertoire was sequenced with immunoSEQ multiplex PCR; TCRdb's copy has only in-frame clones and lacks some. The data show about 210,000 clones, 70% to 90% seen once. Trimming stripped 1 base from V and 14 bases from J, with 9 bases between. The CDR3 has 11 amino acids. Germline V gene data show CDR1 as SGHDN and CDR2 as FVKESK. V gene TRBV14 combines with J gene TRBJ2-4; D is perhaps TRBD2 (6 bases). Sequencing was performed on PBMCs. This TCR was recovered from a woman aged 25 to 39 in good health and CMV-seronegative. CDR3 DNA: TGTGCCAGCAGCCAAGGGGGGGTGGAGTACTTC. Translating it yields CASSQGGVEYF.